This T cell receptor beta chain was found in a study of cytomegalovirus exposure and HLA in healthy donors. The V and J ends lost 4 bases and 0 bases respectively, with 9 bases between them. The CDR3 length is 14 residues. Looked up from germline, CDR1 is SGHRS and CDR2 is YFSETQ. Study-level findings and limits: An observed cluster of highly shared sequence variants was recorded as a likely sequencing artifact.

There were likely unrecorded immune exposures, though donors were nominally healthy when sampled. PCR involved 60 Vbeta and 13 Jbeta primers. Assay used: immunoSEQ multiplex PCR; TCRdb lists only in-frame clones, some missing. The repertoire holds roughly 120,000 clones, with 65% to 85% as singletons. This clone was seen a few times. Antigen unknown. The chain joins TRBV5-1 to TRBJ2-3; D unclear. The sequenced sample consisted of PBMCs. This clonotype was sampled from a man aged 50-59 years in good health and CMV-seropositive. The CDR3 reads CASSPQASTDTQYF. CDR3 nucleotide sequence: TGCGCCAGCAGCCCCCAGGCTAGCACAGATACGCAGTATTTT.